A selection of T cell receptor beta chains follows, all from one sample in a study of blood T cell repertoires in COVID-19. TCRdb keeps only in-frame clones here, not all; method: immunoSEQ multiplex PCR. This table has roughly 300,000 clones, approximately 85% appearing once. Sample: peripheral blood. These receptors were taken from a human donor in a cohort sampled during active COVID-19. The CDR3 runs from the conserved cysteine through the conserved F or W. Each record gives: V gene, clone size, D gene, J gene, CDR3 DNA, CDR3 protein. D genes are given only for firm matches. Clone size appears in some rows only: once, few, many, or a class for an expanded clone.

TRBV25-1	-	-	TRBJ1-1	TGTGCCAGCAGTGAAGCCTTACCTAAGACTGAAGCTTTCTTT	CASSEALPKTEAFF
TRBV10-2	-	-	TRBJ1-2	TGCGCCAGCAGTGAAGCGGGGACCTCCTATGGCTACACCTTC	CASSEAGTSYGYTF
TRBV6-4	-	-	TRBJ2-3	TGTGCCAGCAGTCTGGGGGCGAGCACAGATACGCAGTATTTT	CASSLGASTDTQYF
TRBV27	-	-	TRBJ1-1	TGTGCCAGCAGTTTATCCGGTCACACTGAAGCTTTCTTT	CASSLSGHTEAFF
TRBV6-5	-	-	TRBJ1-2	TGTGCCAGCAGTCCCCACAGGGCCTATGGCTACACCTTC	CASSPHRAYGYTF
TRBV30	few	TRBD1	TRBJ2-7	TGTGCCTGGAGTCGCAAGGGGACAGGGGCCTCCGAGCAGTACTTC	CAWSRKGTGASEQYF
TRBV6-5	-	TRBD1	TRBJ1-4	TGTGCCAGCACCAACCTCGGGACAGAGAATGAAAAACTGTTTTTT	CASTNLGTENEKLFF
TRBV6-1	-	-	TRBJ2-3	TGTGCCAGCAGTGAAAGTGCGGGGGCATCAGATACGCAGTATTTT	CASSESAGASDTQYF
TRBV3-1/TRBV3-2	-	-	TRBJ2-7	TGTGCCAGCAGCCAATCGAGCTACGAGCAGTACTTC	CASSQSSYEQYF
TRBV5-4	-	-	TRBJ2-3	TGTGCCAGCAGCTTAGTATTCGGCGGCAGAAATACAGATACGCAGTATTTT	CASSLVFGGRNTDTQYF
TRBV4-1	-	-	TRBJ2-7	TGCGCCAGCAGCCAAAAACAGGGTTTTAGCTCCTACGAGCAGTACTTC	CASSQKQGFSSYEQYF
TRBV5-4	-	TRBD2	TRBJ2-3	TGTGCCAGCAGCGCCCGGACTAGCGGGGGGGGGAGAGATACGCAGTATTTT	CASSARTSGGGRDTQYF
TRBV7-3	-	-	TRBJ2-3	TGTGCCAGCAGTTCTAGCAGTTCAGATACGCAGTATTTT	CASSSSSSDTQYF
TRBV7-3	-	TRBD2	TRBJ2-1	TGTGCCAGCAGCTTATCCCCTGGACTAGGGTCGAACAATGAGCAGTTCTTC	CASSLSPGLGSNNEQFF
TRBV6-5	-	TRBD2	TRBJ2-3	TGTGCCAGCAGTCTAAGCGGGGGAACGTTGGATACGCAGTATTTT	CASSLSGGTLDTQYF
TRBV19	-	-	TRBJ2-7	TGTGCCAGTAGTAACAGGGAGTCCTACGAGCAGTACTTC	CASSNRESYEQYF
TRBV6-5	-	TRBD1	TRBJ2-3	TGTGCCAGCAGTTTATCGGACAGGCCGGGGGATACGCAGTATTTT	CASSLSDRPGDTQYF
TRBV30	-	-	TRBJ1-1	TGTGCCTGGAGTAGGTACAGTATGAACACTGAAGCTTTCTTT	CAWSRYSMNTEAFF